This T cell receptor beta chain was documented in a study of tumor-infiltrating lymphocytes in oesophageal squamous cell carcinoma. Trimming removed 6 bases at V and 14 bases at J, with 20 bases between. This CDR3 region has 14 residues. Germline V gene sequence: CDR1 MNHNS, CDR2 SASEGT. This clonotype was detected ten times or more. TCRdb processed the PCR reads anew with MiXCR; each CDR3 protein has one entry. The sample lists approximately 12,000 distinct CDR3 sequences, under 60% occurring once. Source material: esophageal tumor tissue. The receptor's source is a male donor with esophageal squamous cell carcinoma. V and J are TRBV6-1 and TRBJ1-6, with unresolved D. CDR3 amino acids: CASSPGMGKVALHF. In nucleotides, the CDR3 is TGTGCCAGCAGCCCGGGGATGGGAAAGGTGGCCCTCCACTTT.